This is a list of T cell receptor beta chains from one sample in a study of human T cells and chemical hapten exposure. TCRdb ran MiXCR on the RACE reads and lists one entry per CDR3 protein. The data hold around 120,000 distinct CDR3 sequences, with roughly 15% observed a single time. The sample in question was whole blood, obtained in connection with sensitization to the hapten diphenylcyclopropenone (DPC). These receptors all come from a man aged 18 to 29 with alopecia areata. Some clones in this sample may be carry-over from other donors' samples. CDR3s include the opening cysteine and the closing phenylalanine or tryptophan. D genes are given only for firm matches. Clone size is stated in some rows and not others, as once, few, many or a class when expanded.

v_call	d_call	clone_size	j_call	cdr3_aa	cdr3_nt
TRBV5-1	TRBD1	few	TRBJ2-1	CASSFWTGGKNEQFF	TGCGCCAGCAGCTTTTGGACAGGGGGTAAGAATGAGCAGTTCTTC
TRBV7-2	NA	many	TRBJ1-2	CASSLWANYGYTF	TGTGCCAGCAGCTTATGGGCTAACTATGGCTACACCTTC
TRBV12-5	NA	few	TRBJ1-3	CASGLVGGNTIYF	TGTGCTAGTGGTTTAGTAGGTGGAAACACCATATATTTT
TRBV7-9	NA	few	TRBJ1-6	CASSGDYSPLHF	TGTGCCAGCAGCGGGGACTATTCACCCCTCCACTTT
TRBV12-3/TRBV12-4	NA	many	TRBJ1-6	CASSLRGTNSPLHF	TGTGCCAGCAGTTTGAGGGGGACAAATTCACCCCTCCACTTT
TRBV2	TRBD1	NA	TRBJ2-4	CASTERDRSRNIQYF	TGTGCCAGCACCGAACGGGACAGGAGCCGAAACATTCAGTACTTC
TRBV9	NA	NA	TRBJ2-7	CASSVTGAHYEQYF	TGTGCCAGCAGCGTAACCGGGGCCCACTACGAGCAGTACTTC
TRBV14	NA	NA	TRBJ2-1	CASSQQVAPRSEQFF	TGTGCCAGCAGCCAACAAGTAGCGCCCCGGAGTGAGCAGTTCTTC
TRBV5-6	TRBD1	NA	TRBJ2-7	CASTTGQGARTYEQYF	TGTGCCAGCACAACCGGACAGGGGGCGAGGACCTACGAGCAGTACTTC
TRBV6-5	NA	few	TRBJ1-1	CASRRGPTEAFF	TGTGCCAGCAGGAGGGGACCCACTGAAGCTTTCTTT
TRBV12-3/TRBV12-4	NA	many	TRBJ1-6	CASRLQVYNSPLHF	TGTGCCAGCAGGCTGCAGGTTTACAATTCACCCCTCCACTTT
TRBV2	TRBD1	NA	TRBJ1-2	CASSGDRADYGYTF	TGTGCCAGCAGTGGTGACAGGGCGGACTATGGCTACACCTTC
TRBV6-4	NA	NA	TRBJ2-2	CASRAQPLTGELFF	TGTGCCAGCCGGGCCCAGCCGCTCACCGGGGAGCTGTTTTTT
TRBV7-9	NA	NA	TRBJ2-2	CASSPAGAQNGELIF	TGTGCCAGCAGCCCCGCGGGGGCGCAGAACGGGGAGCTGATTTTT
TRBV4-3	NA	NA	TRBJ1-3	CASSQDGRGYSGNTIYF	TGCGCCAGCAGCCAAGATGGGAGAGGTTACTCTGGAAACACCATATATTTT
TRBV11-2	NA	NA	TRBJ2-6	CASSLPGGPTGANVLTF	TGTGCCAGCAGCCTCCCCGGGGGACCCACCGGGGCCAACGTCCTGACTTTC
TRBV6-5	TRBD1	many	TRBJ1-2	CASSFGTGSGYGYTF	TGTGCCAGCAGTTTTGGGACAGGATCTGGCTATGGCTACACCTTC
TRBV4-3	TRBD2	few	TRBJ2-7	CASSQDIPSGVEQYF	TGCGCCAGCAGCCAAGATATCCCTAGCGGGGTCGAGCAGTACTTC
TRBV29-1	NA	many	TRBJ1-1	CSVDPGRLMNTEAFF	TGCAGCGTCGATCCGGGACGGCTGATGAACACTGAAGCTTTCTTT
TRBV6-1	TRBD2	NA	TRBJ2-2	CASREAGGHDTGELFF	TGTGCCAGCAGGGAAGCGGGGGGGCACGACACCGGGGAGCTGTTTTTT
TRBV9	NA	NA	TRBJ2-2	CASSPRGGQDTGELFF	TGTGCCAGCAGCCCGAGGGGGGGCCAGGACACCGGGGAGCTGTTTTTT
TRBV7-3	NA	few	TRBJ2-7	CASSFSGGYEQYF	TGTGCCAGCAGCTTTTCAGGGGGGTACGAGCAGTACTTC